These 18 T cell receptor beta chains came from one sample sequenced in a study of beta chain features in type 1 diabetes (dated by TCRdb to the late 2010s). The protocol used for the library was the immunoSEQ multiplex PCR assay. The High Capacity cDNA Reverse Transcription Kit was used to reverse transcribe all of the isolated RNA, meaning that expressed TCRB transcripts were what got sequenced. TCRdb took over this immuneACCESS table, retaining in-frame rearrangements with V and J assigned. Such tables are incomplete; in checked studies, under half of the missing clones stem from an unresolved V gene, and the remainder is unexplained. For this sample there are approximately 470,000 clones; approximately 31% appear just once. The ten top clones hold around 0.065% of the sample. Sample: naive CD4+ T cells from blood. The cell subset or site label corresponds to: true naive CD4+ T cells. The origin of the receptors is a man younger than 30 in good health.

V gene TRBV4-2 combines with J gene TRBJ2-7; 7 bases map to TRBD1. Germline CDR1 and CDR2: LGHNA and YNFKEQ. The length of the CDR3 is 16 residues. Trimming at V came to 3 bases and at J to 6 bases, leaving 14 bases not matched to a gene. The CDR3 reads CASSHSPQGLRSEQYF. The CDR3 DNA reads as TGTGCCAGCAGCCACAGCCCACAGGGGCTTAGGAGCGAGCAGTACTTC.

The V gene is TRBV30, the J gene TRBJ2-7; 8 nucleotides agree with TRBD1. This CDR3 has 14 amino acids. Germline CDR1 is GTSNPN and CDR2 is SVGIG (reference sequence). J was trimmed by 7 bases and V by 0 bases; bases with no gene match: 8. CDR3 residues: CAWSVGQGVHEQYF. Here the CDR3 DNA reads TGTGCCTGGAGTGTAGGACAGGGAGTTCATGAGCAGTACTTC.

The chain employs TRBV4-3 and TRBJ2-4; D gene uncertain. Trimming took 1 base from V and 5 from J, leaving 3 bases between them. The CDR3 length is 12 residues. Germline CDR1 and CDR2: LGHNA and YSLEER. The CDR3 sequence is CASSQGQNIQYF. The CDR3 DNA follows: TGCGCCAGCAGCCAAGGACAAAACATTCAGTACTTC.

The chain couples TRBV25-1 to TRBJ2-1, with 9 bases lining up with TRBD2. CDR1 and CDR2 (germline): MGHDK, SYGVNS. CDR3 length: 16 amino acids. J lost 7 bases, V lost 1 base, and 8 bases had no gene match. CDR3 nucleotide sequence: TGTGCCAGCAGTGAATCAAGGTTAGCGGGAGTGAATGAGCAGTTCTTC. Translating it yields CASSESRLAGVNEQFF.

The chain combines TRBV15 with TRBJ1-5; no clear D. Germline V gene lookup returns CDR1 LNHNV and CDR2 YYDKDF (reference sequence). The ends were cut back, 0 bases at V and 8 bases at J, with 8 bases in the middle. This CDR3 has 13 residues. CDR3 in DNA: TGTGCCACCAGCAGAGATCACCGGGAGCCCCAGCATTTT. It specifies CATSRDHREPQHF.

The rearrangement joins TRBV4-3 to TRBJ2-1; possibly TRBD1 for D (6 bases). The V and J ends lost 1 base and 8 bases respectively, with 12 bases between them. This CDR3 contains 14 residues. In germline, CDR1 is LGHNA, CDR2 YSLEER. This CDR3 reads CASSQGSRGHEQFF. CDR3 sequence (DNA): TGCGCCAGCAGCCAAGGTTCCAGGGGACATGAGCAGTTCTTC.

This chain joins TRBV4-3 and TRBJ2-3; a possible D gene is TRBD2 (5 bases). CDR3 length: 16 amino acids. V lost 6 bases and J lost 3, with 19 bases in between. Per germline, CDR1 LGHNA and CDR2 YSLEER. The CDR3 sequence is CASSRDPGYGTDTQYF. The DNA for the CDR3 is TGCGCCAGCAGTCGAGACCCGGGGTATGGTACAGATACGCAGTATTTT.

The chain carries TRBV30 and TRBJ1-5; 9 nucleotides agree with TRBD1. The CDR3 is 17 residues long. Unmatched junction bases numbered 10, after V lost 1 base and J lost 3 bases. Germline V gives CDR1 GTSNPN, CDR2 SVGIG (reference sequence). The CDR3: CAWSATGTGSFNQPQHF. For the CDR3, the DNA is TGTGCCTGGAGTGCTACCGGGACAGGGTCGTTCAATCAGCCCCAGCATTTT.

This chain links TRBV6-6 with TRBJ2-3, with 8 bases identical to TRBD2. The CDR3 covers 15 residues. The V and J ends lost 6 bases and 3 bases, in that order; junction bases with no gene match: 8. Germline lookup yields CDR1 MNHNY and CDR2 SVGAGI (reference sequence). The CDR3 here is CASRPQRERTDTQYF. CDR3 nucleotide sequence: TGTGCCAGCAGACCCCAGCGGGAGAGGACAGATACGCAGTATTTT.

The chain links TRBV30 to TRBJ1-5; D not resolved. Between the trimmed V and J ends, which lost 1 base and 1 base, there was a span of 8 bases. The germline gives CDR1 GTSNPN, CDR2 SVGIG (reference sequence). This CDR3 comprises 14 residues. The CDR3 spells CAWSGAGSNQPQHF. The CDR3 DNA reads TGTGCCTGGAGTGGAGCGGGGAGCAATCAGCCCCAGCATTTT.

The genes are TRBV30 and TRBJ2-7; 8 bases match TRBD1. From germline, CDR1 is GTSNPN and CDR2 SVGIG (reference sequence). V lost 0 bases to trimming and J lost 5 bases; unmatched junction nucleotides: 12. The CDR3 has 16 residues. This chain's CDR3 is CAWSVLGWQGADEQYF. The DNA for the CDR3 is TGTGCCTGGAGTGTACTGGGCTGGCAGGGGGCTGACGAGCAGTACTTC.

V is TRBV6-5 and J is TRBJ1-1; D is possibly TRBD1 (5 bases). This CDR3 has 15 residues. Germline V gene sequence: CDR1 MNHEY, CDR2 SVGAGI. The ends were cut back, 0 bases at V and 0 bases at J, with 8 bases in the middle. The CDR3 DNA reads TGTGCCAGCAGTTACTCGGGGCAGCTGAACACTGAAGCTTTCTTT. It encodes CASSYSGQLNTEAFF.

This clone was counted between two and nine times. DNA for the CDR3: TGCGCCAGCAGCCACGCGGCGGCGGGCAGCTCCTACGAGCAGTACTTC. Translating it yields CASSHAAAGSSYEQYF. V and J are TRBV4-3 and TRBJ2-7, with D perhaps TRBD2 (5 bases). The CDR3 sequence is 16 residues long. Per the germline V gene, CDR1 is LGHNA and CDR2 is YSLEER. Between the trimmed V and J ends, which lost 3 bases and 0 bases, there was a span of 15 bases.

The chain recombines TRBV4-3 with TRBJ1-1; 7 positions agree with TRBD1. V was pared by 1 base and J by 1 base, with 6 bases of the junction left unmatched. The CDR3 length is 16 residues. The germline V gene has CDR1 LGHNA and CDR2 YSLEER. In DNA form, the CDR3 reads TGCGCCAGCAGCCAAGGGACAGGTAGGAAGAACACTGAAGCTTTCTTT. This translates into CASSQGTGRKNTEAFF.

V is TRBV28 and J is TRBJ1-1; D not resolved. Germline V CDR1 and CDR2: MDHEN, SYDVKM. CDR3 size: 12 residues. Trimming left V 3 bases short and J 7 bases short, with 9 bases between. This chain's CDR3 is CASSFRHLEAFF. CDR3 nucleotides: TGTGCCAGCAGTTTCCGACACCTTGAAGCTTTCTTT. The whole variable domain, filled in from reference TRBV28 and TRBJ1-1, reads DVKVTQSSRYLVKRTGEKVFLECVQDMDHENMFWYRQDPGLGLRLIYFSYDVKMKEKGDIPEGYSVSREKKERFSLILESASTNQTSMYLCASSFRHLEAFFGQGTRLTVV.

The V gene is TRBV9, the J gene TRBJ1-2; 7 nucleotides line up with TRBD1. The germline V gene encodes CDR1 SGDLS and CDR2 YYNGEE. V trimming: 4 bases; J trimming: 3 bases; junction bases outside the gene matches: 21. CDR3 length: 19 amino acids. The CDR3 bases are TGTGCCAGCAGCCCTGACGCAGGGGGTGATCCCTTCATCGACTATGGCTACACCTTC. It yields the protein CASSPDAGGDPFIDYGYTF.

The chain recombines TRBV28 with TRBJ2-3; D ambiguous. The V end lost 6 bases, the J end lost 6 bases, and 10 bases lay between the germline ends. Germline lookup yields CDR1 MDHEN and CDR2 SYDVKM. The CDR3 length is 12 residues. The CDR3 sequence is CASSAMWDTQYF. For the CDR3, the DNA is TGTGCCAGCAGCGCCATGTGGGATACGCAGTATTTT. Combining the CDR3 with reference TRBV28 and TRBJ2-3 gives the whole variable domain DVKVTQSSRYLVKRTGEKVFLECVQDMDHENMFWYRQDPGLGLRLIYFSYDVKMKEKGDIPEGYSVSREKKERFSLILESASTNQTSMYLCASSAMWDTQYFGPGTRLTVL.

The gene calls are TRBV5-1 and TRBJ2-5, with TRBD1 identical over 9 bases. There are 15 residues in the CDR3. After removal of 4 bases from V and 5 bases from J, the junction contained 9 bases not matched to a gene. Germline V gives CDR1 SGHRS, CDR2 YFSETQ. CDR3 in DNA: TGCGCCAGCAGCGTGGCCGGGACAGGGTCCGAGACCCAGTACTTC. Amino acid sequence: CASSVAGTGSETQYF.